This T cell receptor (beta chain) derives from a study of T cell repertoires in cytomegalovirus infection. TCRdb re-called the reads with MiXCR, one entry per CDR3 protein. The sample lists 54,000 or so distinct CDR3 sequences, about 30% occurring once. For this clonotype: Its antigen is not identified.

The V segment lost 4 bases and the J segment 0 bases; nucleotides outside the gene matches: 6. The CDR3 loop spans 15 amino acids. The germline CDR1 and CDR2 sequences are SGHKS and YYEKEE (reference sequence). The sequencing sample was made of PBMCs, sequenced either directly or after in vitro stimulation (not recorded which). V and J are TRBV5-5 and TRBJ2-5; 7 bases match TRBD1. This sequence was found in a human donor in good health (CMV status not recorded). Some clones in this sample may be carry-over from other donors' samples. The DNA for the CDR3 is TGTGCCAGCAGCCGGACAACAGGGGACCAAGAGACCCAGTACTTC. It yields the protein CASSRTTGDQETQYF.